This T cell receptor (beta chain) was sequenced for a study of PD-1 blockade in classical Hodgkin lymphoma. Germline CDR1 and CDR2: SGHNT and YENEEA. Trimming stripped 5 bases from V and 10 bases from J, with 14 bases between. This CDR3 comprises 12 residues. Every patient had relapsed following autologous stem cell transplantation, and cohorts differed in brentuximab vedotin exposure. Best responses were complete response, partial response or progressive disease. The table came from immunoSEQ multiplex PCR; TCRdb's copy has only in-frame clones and leaves some out. The table lists about 30,000 clones, just under 80% of them singletons.

The sequences come from peripheral blood mononuclear cells (PBMCs), collected before the second cycle of nivolumab. This clonotype was sampled from a human donor with classical Hodgkin lymphoma. V is TRBV11-3 and J is TRBJ1-1; D possibly corresponds to TRBD1 (5 bases). The DNA of the CDR3 is TGTGCCAGCAGCCAAGCAGGGTTCGGAGCTTTCTTT. Translated: CASSQAGFGAFF.